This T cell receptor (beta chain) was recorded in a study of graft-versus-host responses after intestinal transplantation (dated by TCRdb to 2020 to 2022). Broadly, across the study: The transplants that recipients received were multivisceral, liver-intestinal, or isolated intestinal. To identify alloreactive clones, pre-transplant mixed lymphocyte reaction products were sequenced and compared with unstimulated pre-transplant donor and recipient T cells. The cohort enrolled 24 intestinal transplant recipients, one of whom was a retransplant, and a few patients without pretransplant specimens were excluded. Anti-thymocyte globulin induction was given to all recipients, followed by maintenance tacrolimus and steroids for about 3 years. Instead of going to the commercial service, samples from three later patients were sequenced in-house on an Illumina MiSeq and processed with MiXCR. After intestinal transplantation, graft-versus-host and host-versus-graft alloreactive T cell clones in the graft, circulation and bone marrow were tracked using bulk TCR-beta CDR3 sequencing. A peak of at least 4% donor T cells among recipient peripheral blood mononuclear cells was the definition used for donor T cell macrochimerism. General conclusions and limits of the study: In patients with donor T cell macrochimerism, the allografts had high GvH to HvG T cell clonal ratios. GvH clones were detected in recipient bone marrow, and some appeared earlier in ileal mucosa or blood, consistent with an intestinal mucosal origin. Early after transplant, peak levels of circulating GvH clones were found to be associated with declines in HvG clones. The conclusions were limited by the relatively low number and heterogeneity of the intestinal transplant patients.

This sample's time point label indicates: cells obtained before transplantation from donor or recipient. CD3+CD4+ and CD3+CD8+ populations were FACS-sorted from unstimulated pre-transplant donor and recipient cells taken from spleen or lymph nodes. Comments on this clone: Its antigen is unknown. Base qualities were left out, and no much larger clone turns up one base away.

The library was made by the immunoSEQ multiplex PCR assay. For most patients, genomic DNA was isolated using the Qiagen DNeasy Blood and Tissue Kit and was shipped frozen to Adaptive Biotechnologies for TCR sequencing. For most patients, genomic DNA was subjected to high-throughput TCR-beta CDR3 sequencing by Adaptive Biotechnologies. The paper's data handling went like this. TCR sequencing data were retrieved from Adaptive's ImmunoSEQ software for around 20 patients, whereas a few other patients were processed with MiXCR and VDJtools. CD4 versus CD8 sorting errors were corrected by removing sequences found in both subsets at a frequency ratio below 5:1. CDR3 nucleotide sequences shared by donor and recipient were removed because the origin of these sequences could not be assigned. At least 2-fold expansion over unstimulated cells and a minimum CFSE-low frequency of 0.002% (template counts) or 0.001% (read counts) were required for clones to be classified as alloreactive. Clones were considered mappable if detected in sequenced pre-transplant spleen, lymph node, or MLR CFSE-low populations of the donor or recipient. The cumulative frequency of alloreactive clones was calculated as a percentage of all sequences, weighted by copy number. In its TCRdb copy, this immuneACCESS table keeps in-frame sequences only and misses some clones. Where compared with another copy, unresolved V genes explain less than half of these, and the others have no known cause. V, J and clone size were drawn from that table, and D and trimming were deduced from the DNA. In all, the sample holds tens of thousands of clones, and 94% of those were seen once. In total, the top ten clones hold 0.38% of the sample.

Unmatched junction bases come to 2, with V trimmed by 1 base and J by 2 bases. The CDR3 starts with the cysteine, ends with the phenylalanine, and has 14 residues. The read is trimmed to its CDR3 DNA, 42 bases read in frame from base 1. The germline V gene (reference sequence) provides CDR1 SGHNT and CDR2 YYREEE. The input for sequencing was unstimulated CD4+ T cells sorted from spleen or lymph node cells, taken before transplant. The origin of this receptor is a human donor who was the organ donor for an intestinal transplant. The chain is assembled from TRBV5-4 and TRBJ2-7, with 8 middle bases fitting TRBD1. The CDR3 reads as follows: CASSLLGQAYEQYF. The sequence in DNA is TGTGCCAGCAGCTTGCTGGGACAGGCCTACGAGCAGTACTTC.